The next 3 T cell receptor beta chains were all read from a single sample in a study of blood T cell repertoires in COVID-19 (dated by TCRdb to 2018 to 2020). Receptor amplification or capture employed the immunoSEQ multiplex PCR assay. TCRdb obtained this table from immuneACCESS and retained in-frame rearrangements with V and J assigned. These tables miss some clones; where compared with another copy, unresolved V genes account for less than half of the shortfall, and the remainder is unexplained. Across this sample there are some 87,000 clones, with under 80% seen only once. Approximately 16% of the sample belongs to the ten largest clones. Specimen: peripheral blood. These TCRs come from a human donor in a cohort sampled during active COVID-19.

The chain carries TRBV5-1 and TRBJ2-7; D might be TRBD1 (6 bases). Germline V CDR1 and CDR2: SGHRS, YFSETQ. CDR3 length: 15 residues. The ends were cut back, 0 bases at V and 4 bases at J, with 14 bases in the middle. CDR3 region: CASSLGVQGNYEQYF. CDR3 in DNA: TGCGCCAGCAGCTTGGGGGTACAGGGCAATTACGAGCAGTACTTC. Full variable domain (rest looked up from reference TRBV5-1 and TRBJ2-7): KAGVTQTPRYLIKTRGQQVTLSCSPISGHRSVSWYQQTPGQGLQFLFEYFSETQRNKGNFPGRFSGRQFSNSRSEMNVSTLELGDSALYLCASSLGVQGNYEQYFGPGTRLTVT.

The chain links TRBV19 to TRBJ1-2; D possibly corresponds to TRBD1 (5 bases). The germline V and J ends were trimmed by 4 bases and 6 bases, with 15 bases remaining between them. The CDR3 is 14 amino acids. From germline, CDR1 is LNHDA and CDR2 SQIVND (reference sequence). The CDR3 protein is CASSTTGGLDGYTF. The CDR3 DNA is TGTGCCAGTAGTACCACCGGGGGATTGGATGGCTACACCTTC.

This clone was picked up many times. The chain combines TRBV29-1 with TRBJ2-7, with D tentatively TRBD2 (6 bases). Trimming took off 3 bases at V and 6 bases at J, with 12 bases between the two ends. Germline CDR1 and CDR2: SQVTM and ANQGSEA. This CDR3 spans 12 amino acids. The CDR3 region is CSVEGGVGEQYF. CDR3 bases: TGCAGCGTTGAGGGGGGAGTGGGCGAGCAGTACTTC.